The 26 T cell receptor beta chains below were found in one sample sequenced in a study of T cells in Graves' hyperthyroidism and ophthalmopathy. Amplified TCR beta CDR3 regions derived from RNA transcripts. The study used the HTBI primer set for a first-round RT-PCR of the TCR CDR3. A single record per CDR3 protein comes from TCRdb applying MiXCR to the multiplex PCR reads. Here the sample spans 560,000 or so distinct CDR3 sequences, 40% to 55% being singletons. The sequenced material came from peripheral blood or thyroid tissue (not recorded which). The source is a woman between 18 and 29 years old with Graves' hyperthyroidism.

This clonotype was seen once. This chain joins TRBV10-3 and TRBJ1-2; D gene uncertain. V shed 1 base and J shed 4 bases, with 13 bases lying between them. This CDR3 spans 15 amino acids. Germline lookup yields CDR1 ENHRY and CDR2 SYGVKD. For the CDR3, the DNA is TGTGCCATCAGTGAGTGGGTCAATTTAAGCTATGGCTACACCTTC. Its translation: CAISEWVNLSYGYTF.

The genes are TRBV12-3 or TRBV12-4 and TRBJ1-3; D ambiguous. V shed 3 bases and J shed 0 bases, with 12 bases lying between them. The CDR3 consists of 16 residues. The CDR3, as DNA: TGTGCCAGCAGTTTTTCAGGTTTGGGCTCTGGAAACACCATATATTTT. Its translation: CASSFSGLGSGNTIYF.

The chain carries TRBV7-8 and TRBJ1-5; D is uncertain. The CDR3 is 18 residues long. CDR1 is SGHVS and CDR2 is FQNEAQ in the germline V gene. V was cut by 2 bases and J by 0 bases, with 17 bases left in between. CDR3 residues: CASSLRAVNSISNQPQHF. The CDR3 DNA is TGTGCCAGCAGCTTAAGGGCAGTTAATTCGATTAGCAATCAGCCCCAGCATTTT.

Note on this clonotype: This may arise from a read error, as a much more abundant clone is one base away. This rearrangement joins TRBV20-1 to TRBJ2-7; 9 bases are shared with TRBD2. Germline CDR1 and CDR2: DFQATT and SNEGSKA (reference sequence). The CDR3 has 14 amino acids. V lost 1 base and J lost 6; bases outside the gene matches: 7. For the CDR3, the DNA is TGCAGTGCTAGAGGGGCTAGCGGGGATGCCGAGCAGTACTTC. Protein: CSARGASGDAEQYF.

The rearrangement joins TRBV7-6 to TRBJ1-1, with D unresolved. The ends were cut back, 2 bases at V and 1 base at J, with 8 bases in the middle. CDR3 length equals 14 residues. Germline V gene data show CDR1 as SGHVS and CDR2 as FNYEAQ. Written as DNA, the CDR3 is TGTGCCAGCAGCTTATTTAAAGGGAACACTGAAGCTTTCTTT. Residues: CASSLFKGNTEAFF.

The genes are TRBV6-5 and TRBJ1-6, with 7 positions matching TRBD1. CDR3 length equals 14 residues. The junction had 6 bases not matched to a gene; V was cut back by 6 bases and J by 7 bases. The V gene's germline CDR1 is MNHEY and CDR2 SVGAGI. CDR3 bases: TGTGCCAGCAGGGGGGGACAGCCGAATTCACCCCTCCACTTT. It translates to CASRGGQPNSPLHF.

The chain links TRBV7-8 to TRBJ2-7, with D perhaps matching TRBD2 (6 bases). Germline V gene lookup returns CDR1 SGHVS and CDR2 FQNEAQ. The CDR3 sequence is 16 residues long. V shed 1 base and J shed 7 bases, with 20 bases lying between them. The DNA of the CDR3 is TGTGCCAGCAGCTTAGTTGCGGGATTGTGGGTGAGGGAGCAGTACTTC. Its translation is CASSLVAGLWVREQYF.

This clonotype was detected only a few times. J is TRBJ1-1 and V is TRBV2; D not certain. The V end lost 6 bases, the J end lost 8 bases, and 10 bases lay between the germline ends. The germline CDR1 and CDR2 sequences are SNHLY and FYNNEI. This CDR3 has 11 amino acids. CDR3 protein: CASRQSGEAFF. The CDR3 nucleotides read TGTGCCAGCAGACAGAGCGGGGAAGCTTTCTTT.

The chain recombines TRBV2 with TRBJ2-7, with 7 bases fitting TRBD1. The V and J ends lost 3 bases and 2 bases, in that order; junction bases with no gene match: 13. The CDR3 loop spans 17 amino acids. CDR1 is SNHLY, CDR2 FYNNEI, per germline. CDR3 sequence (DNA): TGTGCCAGCAGTGAGTGGGTTCCCGGGACAGTGGCCTACGAGCAGTACTTC. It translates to CASSEWVPGTVAYEQYF.

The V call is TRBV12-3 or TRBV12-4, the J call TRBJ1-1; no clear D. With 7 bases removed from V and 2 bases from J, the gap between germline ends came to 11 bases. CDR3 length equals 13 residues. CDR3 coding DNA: TGTGCCAGCATCAACAACGTTAACACTGAAGCTTTCTTT. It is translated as CASINNVNTEAFF.

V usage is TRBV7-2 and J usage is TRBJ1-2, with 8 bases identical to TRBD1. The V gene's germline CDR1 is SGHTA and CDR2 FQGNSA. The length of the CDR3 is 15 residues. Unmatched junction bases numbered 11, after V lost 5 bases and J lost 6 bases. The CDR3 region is CASSQDGGRGHGYTF. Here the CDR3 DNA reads TGTGCCAGCAGCCAAGATGGCGGCAGGGGGCATGGCTACACCTTC.

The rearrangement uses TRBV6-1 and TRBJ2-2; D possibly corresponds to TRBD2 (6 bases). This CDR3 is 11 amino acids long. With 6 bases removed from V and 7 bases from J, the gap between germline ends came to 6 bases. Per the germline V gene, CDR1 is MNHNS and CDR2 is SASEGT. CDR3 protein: CASRDYGELFF. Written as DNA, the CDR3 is TGTGCCAGCAGGGACTACGGGGAGCTGTTTTTT.

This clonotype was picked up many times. The CDR3 protein is CSVARAGANVLTF. DNA for the CDR3: TGCAGCGTTGCCCGGGCTGGGGCCAACGTCCTGACTTTC. This chain connects TRBV29-1 to TRBJ2-6, with D uncertain. V lost 4 bases to trimming and J lost 2 bases, with 6 bases between them. The CDR3 is 13 residues long. Germline V gene lookup returns CDR1 SQVTM and CDR2 ANQGSEA.

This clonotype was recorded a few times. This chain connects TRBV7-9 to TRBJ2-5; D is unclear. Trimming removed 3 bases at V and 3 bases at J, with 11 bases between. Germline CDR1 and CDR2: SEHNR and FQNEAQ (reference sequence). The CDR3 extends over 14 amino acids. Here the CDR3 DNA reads TGTGCCAGCAGCTTCGGGTTGCTGAAAGAGACCCAGTACTTC. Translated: CASSFGLLKETQYF.

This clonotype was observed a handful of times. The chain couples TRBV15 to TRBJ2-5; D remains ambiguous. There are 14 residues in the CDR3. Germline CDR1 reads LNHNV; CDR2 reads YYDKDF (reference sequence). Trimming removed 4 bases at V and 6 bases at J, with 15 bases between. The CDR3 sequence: CATSTQFESKTQYF. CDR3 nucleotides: TGTGCCACCAGCACCCAGTTTGAATCTAAGACCCAGTACTTC.

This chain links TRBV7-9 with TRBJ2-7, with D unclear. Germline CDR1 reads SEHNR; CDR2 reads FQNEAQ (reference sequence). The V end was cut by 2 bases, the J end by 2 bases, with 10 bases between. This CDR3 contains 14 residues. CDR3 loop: CASSLLADTYEQYF. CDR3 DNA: TGTGCCAGCAGCTTATTAGCAGATACCTACGAGCAGTACTTC. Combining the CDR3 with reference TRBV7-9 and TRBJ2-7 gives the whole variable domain DTGVSQNPRHKITKRGQNVTFRCDPISEHNRLYWYRQTLGQGPEFLTYFQNEAQLEKSRLLSDRFSAERPKGSFSTLEIQRTEQGDSAMYLCASSLLADTYEQYFGPGTRLTVT.

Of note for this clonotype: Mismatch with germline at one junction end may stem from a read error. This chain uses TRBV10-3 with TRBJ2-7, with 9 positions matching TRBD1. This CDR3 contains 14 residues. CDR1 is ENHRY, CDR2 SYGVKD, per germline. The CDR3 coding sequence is TGTGCCAGCAGTCTTCGGGACAGGGAACACGAGCAGTACTTC. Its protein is CASSLRDREHEQYF.

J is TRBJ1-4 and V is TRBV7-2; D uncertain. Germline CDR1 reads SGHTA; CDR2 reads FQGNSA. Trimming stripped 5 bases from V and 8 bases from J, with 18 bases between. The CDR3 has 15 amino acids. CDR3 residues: CASSPGVWEHEKLFF. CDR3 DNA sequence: TGTGCCAGCAGCCCCGGGGTGTGGGAGCACGAAAAACTGTTTTTT.

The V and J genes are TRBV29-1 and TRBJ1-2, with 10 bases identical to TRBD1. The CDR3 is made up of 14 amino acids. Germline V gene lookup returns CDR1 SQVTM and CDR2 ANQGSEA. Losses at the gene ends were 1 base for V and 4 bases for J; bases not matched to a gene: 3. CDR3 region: CSVEGTGGGYGYTF. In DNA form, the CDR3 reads TGCAGCGTTGAAGGGACAGGGGGTGGCTATGGCTACACCTTC.

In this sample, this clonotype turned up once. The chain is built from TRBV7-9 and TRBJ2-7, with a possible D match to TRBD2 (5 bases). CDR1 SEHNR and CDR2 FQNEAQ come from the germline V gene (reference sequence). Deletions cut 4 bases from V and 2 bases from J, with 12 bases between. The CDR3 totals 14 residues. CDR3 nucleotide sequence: TGTGCCAGCAGCTCACTAGTCCGGCCCTACGAGCAGTACTTC. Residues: CASSSLVRPYEQYF.

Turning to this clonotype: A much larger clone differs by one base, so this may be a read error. For the CDR3, the DNA is TGTGCCATCAGTGAAAACCCTAGGGCCGGGGAGCTGTTTTTT. Its translation: CAISENPRAGELFF. The chain links TRBV10-3 to TRBJ2-2; D ambiguous. There are 14 residues in the CDR3. The V end was cut by 3 bases, the J end by 6 bases, with 11 bases between. From germline, CDR1 is ENHRY and CDR2 SYGVKD.

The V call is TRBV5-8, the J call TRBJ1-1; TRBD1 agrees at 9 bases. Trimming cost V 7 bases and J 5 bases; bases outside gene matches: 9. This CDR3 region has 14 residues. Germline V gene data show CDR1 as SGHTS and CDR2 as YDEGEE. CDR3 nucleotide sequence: TGTGCCAGCTTCACAGGGGGCGAGATGACTGAAGCTTTCTTT. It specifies CASFTGGEMTEAFF. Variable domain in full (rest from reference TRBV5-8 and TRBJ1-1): EAGVTQSPTHLIKTRGQQATLRCSPISGHTSVYWYQQALGLGLQFLLWYDEGEERNRGNFPPRFSGRQFPNYSSELNVNALELEDSALYLCASFTGGEMTEAFFGQGTRLTVV.

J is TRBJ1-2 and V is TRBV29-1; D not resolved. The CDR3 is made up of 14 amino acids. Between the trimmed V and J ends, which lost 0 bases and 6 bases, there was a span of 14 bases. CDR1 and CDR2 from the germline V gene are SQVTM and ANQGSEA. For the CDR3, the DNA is TGCAGCGTTGAAGATCTTGGCACTAAGGATGGCTACACCTTC. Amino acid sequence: CSVEDLGTKDGYTF.

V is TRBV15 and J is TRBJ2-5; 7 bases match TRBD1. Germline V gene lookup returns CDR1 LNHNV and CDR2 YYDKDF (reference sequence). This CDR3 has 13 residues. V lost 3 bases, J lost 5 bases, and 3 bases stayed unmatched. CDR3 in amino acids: CATSRTGLETQYF. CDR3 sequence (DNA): TGTGCCACCAGCAGGACAGGGCTTGAGACCCAGTACTTC. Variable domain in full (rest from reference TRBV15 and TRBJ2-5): DAMVIQNPRYQVTQFGKPVTLSCSQTLNHNVMYWYQQKSSQAPKLLFHYYDKDFNNEADTPDNFQSRRPNTSFCFLDIRSPGLGDTAMYLCATSRTGLETQYFGPGTRLLVL.

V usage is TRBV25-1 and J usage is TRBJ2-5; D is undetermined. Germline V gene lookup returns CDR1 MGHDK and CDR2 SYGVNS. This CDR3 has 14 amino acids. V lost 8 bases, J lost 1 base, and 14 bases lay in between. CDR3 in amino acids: CASSPTHGQETQYF. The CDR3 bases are TGTGCCAGCTCACCAACGCACGGCCAAGAGACCCAGTACTTC.

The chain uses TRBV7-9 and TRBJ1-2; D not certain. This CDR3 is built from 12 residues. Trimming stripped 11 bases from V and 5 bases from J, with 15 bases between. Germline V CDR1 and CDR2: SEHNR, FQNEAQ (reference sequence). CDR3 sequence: CAWSVAGYGYTF. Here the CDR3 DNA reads TGTGCCTGGAGTGTAGCGGGTTATGGCTACACCTTC. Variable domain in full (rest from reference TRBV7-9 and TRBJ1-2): DTGVSQNPRHKITKRGQNVTFRCDPISEHNRLYWYRQTLGQGPEFLTYFQNEAQLEKSRLLSDRFSAERPKGSFSTLEIQRTEQGDSAMYLCAWSVAGYGYTFGSGTRLTVV.